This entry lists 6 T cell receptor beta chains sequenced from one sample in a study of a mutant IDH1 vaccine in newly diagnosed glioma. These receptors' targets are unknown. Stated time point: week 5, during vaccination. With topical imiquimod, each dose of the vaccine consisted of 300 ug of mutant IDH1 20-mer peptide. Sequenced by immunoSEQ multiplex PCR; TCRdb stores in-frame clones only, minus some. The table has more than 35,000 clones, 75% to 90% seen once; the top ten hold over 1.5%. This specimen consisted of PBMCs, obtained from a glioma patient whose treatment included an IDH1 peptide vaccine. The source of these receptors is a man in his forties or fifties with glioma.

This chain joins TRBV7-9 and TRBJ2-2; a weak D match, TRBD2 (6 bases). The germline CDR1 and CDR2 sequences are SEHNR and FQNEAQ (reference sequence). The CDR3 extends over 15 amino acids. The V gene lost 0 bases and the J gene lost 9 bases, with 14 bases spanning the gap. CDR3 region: CASSLADGSLRELFF. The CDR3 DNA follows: TGTGCCAGCAGCTTAGCGGACGGGAGTCTCCGGGAGCTGTTTTTT.

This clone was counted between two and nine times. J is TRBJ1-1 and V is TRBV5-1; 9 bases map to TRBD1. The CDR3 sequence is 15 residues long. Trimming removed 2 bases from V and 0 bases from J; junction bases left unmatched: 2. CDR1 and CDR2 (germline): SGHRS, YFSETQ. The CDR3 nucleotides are TGCGCCAGCAGCTTAGGGACAGGGATGAACACTGAAGCTTTCTTT. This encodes CASSLGTGMNTEAFF.

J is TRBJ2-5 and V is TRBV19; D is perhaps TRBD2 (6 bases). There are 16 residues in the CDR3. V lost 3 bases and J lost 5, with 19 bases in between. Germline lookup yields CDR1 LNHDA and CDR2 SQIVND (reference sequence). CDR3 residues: CASSIASGGGRETQYF. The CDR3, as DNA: TGTGCCAGTAGTATCGCCTCAGGCGGAGGGCGGGAGACCCAGTACTTC.

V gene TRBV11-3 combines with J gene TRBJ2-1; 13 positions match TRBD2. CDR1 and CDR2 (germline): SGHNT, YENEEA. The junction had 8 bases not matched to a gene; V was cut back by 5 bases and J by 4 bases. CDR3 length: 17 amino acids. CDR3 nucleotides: TGTGCCAGCAGCCCCGGGACTAGCGGGAAAGGTTACAATGAGCAGTTCTTC. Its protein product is CASSPGTSGKGYNEQFF.

CDR3 region: CASTGNGGNQPQHF. DNA for the CDR3: TGTGCCAGCACAGGGAACGGTGGCAATCAGCCCCAGCATTTT. The rearrangement links TRBV6-1 to TRBJ1-5, with D maybe TRBD1 (5 bases). The CDR3 is 14 residues long. Germline V gene data show CDR1 as MNHNS and CDR2 as SASEGT. V lost 7 bases to trimming and J lost 2 bases, with 12 bases between them.

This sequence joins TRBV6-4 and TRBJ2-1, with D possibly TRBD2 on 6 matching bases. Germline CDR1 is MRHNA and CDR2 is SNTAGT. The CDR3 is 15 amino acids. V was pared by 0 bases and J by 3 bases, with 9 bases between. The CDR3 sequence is CASSDSAGSYNEQFF. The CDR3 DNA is TGTGCCAGCAGTGACTCTGCCGGGAGCTACAATGAGCAGTTCTTC.